Listed below are T cell receptor beta chains from one sample, sequenced in a study of T cells in Graves' hyperthyroidism and ophthalmopathy. One entry per CDR3 protein, called by TCRdb with MiXCR from the multiplex PCR reads. Among over 500,000 distinct CDR3 sequences listed, 15% to 20% were seen once. The sample taken for sequencing was blood. These receptors all come from a woman in her 30s with Graves' ophthalmopathy. Each CDR3 is given with its conserved first and last residue. Each record gives: CDR3 DNA, CDR3 protein, clone size, D gene, J gene, V gene. D genes are given only for firm matches. Size is omitted from some rows. Given values are once, few, many or a class for expanded clones.

CDR3 DNA: TGTGCCAGCAGCTTAGGGGGCCTGAACCAGTACAATGAGCAGTTCTTC
CDR3 protein: CASSLGGLNQYNEQFF
clone size: many
D gene: NA
J gene: TRBJ2-1
V gene: TRBV11-2

CDR3 DNA: TGTGCCAGCAGCTTGCTAGAGGGCTACACCTTC
CDR3 protein: CASSLLEGYTF
clone size: NA
D gene: NA
J gene: TRBJ1-2
V gene: TRBV7-9

CDR3 DNA: TGCAGCGCATGGACTAGCGGAAAAGAGACCCAGTACTTC
CDR3 protein: CSAWTSGKETQYF
clone size: many
D gene: TRBD2
J gene: TRBJ2-5
V gene: TRBV29-1

CDR3 DNA: TGTGCCAGCAGTTACCTTCCCTGGGGAGGCGGGAGTCAGCCCCAGCATTTT
CDR3 protein: CASSYLPWGGGSQPQHF
clone size: many
D gene: NA
J gene: TRBJ1-5
V gene: TRBV6-2/TRBV6-3

CDR3 DNA: TGTGCCAGCAGCTTCAGGCAGGGATATGGCTACACCTTC
CDR3 protein: CASSFRQGYGYTF
clone size: many
D gene: NA
J gene: TRBJ1-2
V gene: TRBV7-9

CDR3 DNA: TGTGCCAGCAGTTTCCGGACAGGGGTGGGAAAAGAGACCCAGTACTTC
CDR3 protein: CASSFRTGVGKETQYF
clone size: NA
D gene: TRBD1
J gene: TRBJ2-5
V gene: TRBV12-3/TRBV12-4

CDR3 DNA: TGTGCCAGCACCCCATTAAGACTAGCGGGAGACCAAGAGACCCAGTACTTC
CDR3 protein: CASTPLRLAGDQETQYF
clone size: NA
D gene: TRBD2
J gene: TRBJ2-5
V gene: TRBV27

CDR3 DNA: TGTGCCAGCAGCTTAACGGGGGGCGCGAACACCGGGGAGCTGTTTTTT
CDR3 protein: CASSLTGGANTGELFF
clone size: NA
D gene: NA
J gene: TRBJ2-2
V gene: TRBV7-6

CDR3 DNA: TGCGCCAGCAGCCAAGATACTGGAGTCTCAGTAGGTGAAAAACTGTTTTTT
CDR3 protein: CASSQDTGVSVGEKLFF
clone size: few
D gene: NA
J gene: TRBJ1-4
V gene: TRBV4-3

CDR3 DNA: TGTGCCAGCAGCCCCTTTAGGGAGAACAATCAGCCCCAGCATTTT
CDR3 protein: CASSPFRENNQPQHF
clone size: NA
D gene: NA
J gene: TRBJ1-5
V gene: TRBV28

CDR3 DNA: TGTGCCAGCAGCTTAGTAATGGGAGGACACAATGAGCAGTTCTTC
CDR3 protein: CASSLVMGGHNEQFF
clone size: NA
D gene: NA
J gene: TRBJ2-1
V gene: TRBV11-3

CDR3 DNA: TGTGCCAGCAGTAAGAGGGTAGCGGGAGTGCAAGTTGGGGAGACCCAGTACTTC
CDR3 protein: CASSKRVAGVQVGETQYF
clone size: many
D gene: TRBD2
J gene: TRBJ2-5
V gene: TRBV27

CDR3 DNA: TGCGCCAGCAGCCTGACAGGGAGTTTCTACGAGCAGTACTTC
CDR3 protein: CASSLTGSFYEQYF
clone size: many
D gene: TRBD1
J gene: TRBJ2-7
V gene: TRBV5-1

CDR3 DNA: TGTGCCATCTTCCGGGACAGGGCGAAAGCACCCCTCCACTTT
CDR3 protein: CAIFRDRAKAPLHF
clone size: few
D gene: TRBD1
J gene: TRBJ1-6
V gene: TRBV24-1

CDR3 DNA: TGTGCCAGCAGCAATGAAAGACGGGGGGAGCAGTACTTC
CDR3 protein: CASSNERRGEQYF
clone size: many
D gene: NA
J gene: TRBJ2-7
V gene: TRBV7-3

CDR3 DNA: TGCAGTGCTAGTTTCGGGAGTGGCCCCTACGAGCAGTACTTC
CDR3 protein: CSASFGSGPYEQYF
clone size: NA
D gene: NA
J gene: TRBJ2-7
V gene: TRBV20-1

CDR3 DNA: TGTGCCAGCAGTTGGGGCCTAGGGGGGACCGGGGAGCTGTTTTTT
CDR3 protein: CASSWGLGGTGELFF
clone size: many
D gene: NA
J gene: TRBJ2-2
V gene: TRBV28

CDR3 DNA: TGTGCCAGCAGCTTAGTTGGGACTAGCGGTAATGAGCAGTTCTTC
CDR3 protein: CASSLVGTSGNEQFF
clone size: many
D gene: TRBD2
J gene: TRBJ2-1
V gene: TRBV7-2

CDR3 DNA: TGTGCTGCCGCCGGGGACAGGAAAAATCAGCCCCAGCATTTT
CDR3 protein: CAAAGDRKNQPQHF
clone size: many
D gene: TRBD1
J gene: TRBJ1-5
V gene: TRBV30

CDR3 DNA: TGTGCCAGCAGTTTAGGGGTGGAGAATGAAGCTTTCTTT
CDR3 protein: CASSLGVENEAFF
clone size: many
D gene: NA
J gene: TRBJ1-1
V gene: TRBV28

CDR3 DNA: TGTGCCAGCAGTTCACCCGGGACTAGCGGGCAAGCCCAAGAGACCCAGTACTTC
CDR3 protein: CASSSPGTSGQAQETQYF
clone size: NA
D gene: TRBD2
J gene: TRBJ2-5
V gene: TRBV28

CDR3 DNA: TGTGCCACCAGCAGAGTCGCGGGTCAGCCCCAGCATTTT
CDR3 protein: CATSRVAGQPQHF
clone size: many
D gene: NA
J gene: TRBJ1-5
V gene: TRBV15

CDR3 DNA: TGTGCCAGCAGTCCCGGTTGGGCAGGGCAGTACTTC
CDR3 protein: CASSPGWAGQYF
clone size: many
D gene: NA
J gene: TRBJ2-7
V gene: TRBV28

CDR3 DNA: TGTGCCAGCAACAATGCAAGGTCAGAGACCCAGTACTTC
CDR3 protein: CASNNARSETQYF
clone size: NA
D gene: NA
J gene: TRBJ2-5
V gene: TRBV7-3

CDR3 DNA: TGTGCCAGCAGCTTAGGAGACTCCTACGAGCAGTACTTC
CDR3 protein: CASSLGDSYEQYF
clone size: many
D gene: NA
J gene: TRBJ2-7
V gene: TRBV11-2

CDR3 DNA: TGCAATGCTAGAGAGGGGGCGATTGGCTACACCTTC
CDR3 protein: CNAREGAIGYTF
clone size: NA
D gene: TRBD1
J gene: TRBJ1-2
V gene: TRBV20-1

CDR3 DNA: TGTGCCAGCTCTTTAAAAACGCAGTATTTT
CDR3 protein: CASSLKTQYF
clone size: few
D gene: NA
J gene: TRBJ2-3
V gene: TRBV28

CDR3 DNA: TGTGCCAGCAGTGGGAGGACAGAAAACACTGAAGCTTTCTTT
CDR3 protein: CASSGRTENTEAFF
clone size: few
D gene: NA
J gene: TRBJ1-1
V gene: TRBV6-1

CDR3 DNA: TGCAGCGTTGACGGGACCTGGGGCTACACCTTC
CDR3 protein: CSVDGTWGYTF
clone size: many
D gene: NA
J gene: TRBJ1-2
V gene: TRBV29-1

CDR3 DNA: TGTGCCATCAGTGAGAGGGGGGCGGATGGCTACACCTTC
CDR3 protein: CAISERGADGYTF
clone size: NA
D gene: NA
J gene: TRBJ1-2
V gene: TRBV10-3

CDR3 DNA: TGCGCCAGCGCTCCGACCGGACAGGGAAAGCCTGAAGCTTTCTTT
CDR3 protein: CASAPTGQGKPEAFF
clone size: NA
D gene: TRBD1
J gene: TRBJ1-1
V gene: TRBV5-1

CDR3 DNA: TGTGCCAGCAGTTTATCCCCTAGTGATAGCGGGAGACTGTTCTTC
CDR3 protein: CASSLSPSDSGRLFF
clone size: NA
D gene: TRBD2
J gene: TRBJ2-1
V gene: TRBV27

CDR3 DNA: TGTGCCAGCAGCTCTTCAGACAGGGACACCGGGGAGCTGTTTTTT
CDR3 protein: CASSSSDRDTGELFF
clone size: few
D gene: TRBD1
J gene: TRBJ2-2
V gene: TRBV7-9

CDR3 DNA: TGTGCCAGCAGCCAAGCATCGGGGTATGGTAATTCACCCCTCCACTTT
CDR3 protein: CASSQASGYGNSPLHF
clone size: few
D gene: NA
J gene: TRBJ1-6
V gene: TRBV14

CDR3 DNA: TGTGCCAGCAGCTTGGCCCTGACGGAGACCCAGTACTTC
CDR3 protein: CASSLALTETQYF
clone size: many
D gene: NA
J gene: TRBJ2-5
V gene: TRBV5-8

CDR3 DNA: TGCAGCGTCGGGAGGGGCGGTGGCTACACCTTC
CDR3 protein: CSVGRGGGYTF
clone size: many
D gene: NA
J gene: TRBJ1-2
V gene: TRBV29-1

CDR3 DNA: TGTGCCAGCACCGGAGACAGCTCCTACAATGAGCAGTTCTTC
CDR3 protein: CASTGDSSYNEQFF
clone size: few
D gene: NA
J gene: TRBJ2-1
V gene: TRBV5-6

CDR3 DNA: TGTGCCAGCAGCTTAGATTGGTTTGCAGAGAACACTGAAGCTTTCTTT
CDR3 protein: CASSLDWFAENTEAFF
clone size: few
D gene: NA
J gene: TRBJ1-1
V gene: TRBV7-9

CDR3 DNA: TGTGCCAGCAGCTTGTTAGGCGGGACAGGGGGCACGAACACTGAAGCTTTCTTT
CDR3 protein: CASSLLGGTGGTNTEAFF
clone size: NA
D gene: TRBD1
J gene: TRBJ1-1
V gene: TRBV5-6

CDR3 DNA: TGTGCCAGCAGTTTACGCTACGGGGAGCTGTTTTTT
CDR3 protein: CASSLRYGELFF
clone size: NA
D gene: NA
J gene: TRBJ2-2
V gene: TRBV27

CDR3 DNA: TGTGCCAGCTGGTGGGGGGCGAATAATTCACCCCTCCACTTT
CDR3 protein: CASWWGANNSPLHF
clone size: many
D gene: NA
J gene: TRBJ1-6
V gene: TRBV28

CDR3 DNA: TGTGCCAGCACTAAGAATGGGGCTGACGAAAAACTGTTTTTT
CDR3 protein: CASTKNGADEKLFF
clone size: NA
D gene: NA
J gene: TRBJ1-4
V gene: TRBV6-1

CDR3 DNA: TGTGCCAGCAGCTTCCAGCGGGGGCACTCCTACGAGCAGTACTTC
CDR3 protein: CASSFQRGHSYEQYF
clone size: few
D gene: TRBD2
J gene: TRBJ2-7
V gene: TRBV7-2

CDR3 DNA: TGTGCCAGCAGCCGCTCGCGTTTGACCTACGAGCAGTACTTC
CDR3 protein: CASSRSRLTYEQYF
clone size: few
D gene: NA
J gene: TRBJ2-7
V gene: TRBV5-6

CDR3 DNA: TGCAGTGCTAGAGGATCCGGGACTAGCGATCACGGGGAGCTGTTTTTT
CDR3 protein: CSARGSGTSDHGELFF
clone size: NA
D gene: TRBD2
J gene: TRBJ2-2
V gene: TRBV20-1

CDR3 DNA: TGTGCCAGCAGCCAGAGAGGACTAGCGGGAGAAGAGACCCAGTACTTC
CDR3 protein: CASSQRGLAGEETQYF
clone size: many
D gene: TRBD2
J gene: TRBJ2-5
V gene: TRBV7-2

CDR3 DNA: TGCAGCGTTGCACAGGCCAACCTCCAGACCCAGTACTTC
CDR3 protein: CSVAQANLQTQYF
clone size: NA
D gene: NA
J gene: TRBJ2-5
V gene: TRBV29-1

CDR3 DNA: TGTGCCAGCAGTCTTTGGGCGGGCGAGCAGTACTTC
CDR3 protein: CASSLWAGEQYF
clone size: many
D gene: NA
J gene: TRBJ2-7
V gene: TRBV6-1

CDR3 DNA: TGTGCCAGCTCACCACCCGTCCCGGGAGAGCAGTTCTTC
CDR3 protein: CASSPPVPGEQFF
clone size: many
D gene: NA
J gene: TRBJ2-1
V gene: TRBV18

CDR3 DNA: TGTGCCAGCAGTAAGACAGGGTTTCACGAGCAGTACTTC
CDR3 protein: CASSKTGFHEQYF
clone size: few
D gene: TRBD1
J gene: TRBJ2-7
V gene: TRBV6-1

CDR3 DNA: TGTGCCAGCAGCTCTGACCCAATCTACGAGCAGTACTTC
CDR3 protein: CASSSDPIYEQYF
clone size: many
D gene: NA
J gene: TRBJ2-7
V gene: TRBV28

CDR3 DNA: TGTGCCACCCGGTTGGTCACTGAAGCTTTCTTT
CDR3 protein: CATRLVTEAFF
clone size: few
D gene: NA
J gene: TRBJ1-1
V gene: TRBV6-2/TRBV6-3